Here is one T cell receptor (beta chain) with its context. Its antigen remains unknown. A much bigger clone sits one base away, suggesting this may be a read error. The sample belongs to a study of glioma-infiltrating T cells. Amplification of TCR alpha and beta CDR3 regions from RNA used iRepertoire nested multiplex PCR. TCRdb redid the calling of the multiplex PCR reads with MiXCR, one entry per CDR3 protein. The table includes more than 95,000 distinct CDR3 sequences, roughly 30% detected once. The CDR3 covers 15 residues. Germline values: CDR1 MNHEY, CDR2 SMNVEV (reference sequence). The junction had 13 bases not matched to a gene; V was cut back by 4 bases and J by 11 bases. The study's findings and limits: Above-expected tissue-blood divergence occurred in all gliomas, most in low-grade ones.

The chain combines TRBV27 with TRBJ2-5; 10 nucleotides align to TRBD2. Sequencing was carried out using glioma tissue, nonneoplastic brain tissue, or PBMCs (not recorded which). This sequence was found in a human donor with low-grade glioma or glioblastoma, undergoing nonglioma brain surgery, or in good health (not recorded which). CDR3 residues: CASSYPSGGYNEQYF. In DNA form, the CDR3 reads TGTGCCAGCAGTTACCCTAGCGGGGGTTACAATGAGCAGTACTTC.